The 2 T cell receptor beta chains given below trace back to one sample, sequenced in a study of T cells after yellow fever vaccination. TCRdb reanalysed the 5' RACE reads using MiXCR and keeps one entry per CDR3 protein. The sample includes about 340,000 distinct CDR3 sequences, approximately 13% of them seen just once. The sample was CD4+ T cells sorted from PBMCs, taken 15 days after the yellow fever booster vaccination. Source of these receptors: a man younger than 35 who received the YFV17D yellow fever vaccine.

This clonotype was recorded a few times. The gene calls are TRBV6-2 or TRBV6-3 and TRBJ1-1; TRBD1 matches 7 bases. The length of the CDR3 is 16 residues. CDR1 and CDR2 from the germline V gene are MNHEY and SVGEGT. Unmatched junction bases numbered 12, after V lost 8 bases and J lost 0 bases. The CDR3 DNA reads TGTGCCAGCCAAAACAGGGGAAAACACATGAACACTGAAGCTTTCTTT. This sequence encodes CASQNRGKHMNTEAFF.

The chain has TRBV7-2 and TRBJ2-1; D possibly corresponds to TRBD2 (6 bases). Germline CDR1 SGHTA, CDR2 FQGNSA. The CDR3 has 13 amino acids. V was shortened by 3 bases and J by 9 bases, with 12 bases between the two germline ends. CDR3 loop: CASSFSSEGEQFF. The CDR3 nucleotides are TGTGCCAGCAGCTTCTCTTCGGAGGGTGAGCAGTTCTTC.